This TCR beta chain emerged from a study of blood T cells in healthy people across ages. Study-level results: Both naive CD4+ cell counts and diversity were greater in long-lived donors than in aged donors. Per-million-T-cell TCR beta diversity fell roughly linearly with age.

Only one count was recorded for this clonotype. The antigen is undetermined. There are 16 residues in the CDR3. CDR1 SEHNR and CDR2 FQNEAQ come from the germline V gene (reference sequence). Trimming removed 0 bases from V and 7 bases from J; junction bases left unmatched: 10. Sample-barcoded 5' priming and a J-beta primer mix drove a second PCR of roughly 7 to 11 cycles. Tags on each cDNA molecule came from a template-switch adaptor with 12 random nucleotides. TCRdb re-called the 5' RACE reads with MiXCR, one entry per CDR3 protein. There are roughly 860,000 distinct CDR3 sequences in the sample; approximately 67% occur only once, and 25% to 30% lies in the top ten. Each sample yielded at least 6 million isolated PBMCs.

Sample: blood. V and J are TRBV7-9 and TRBJ2-7, with TRBD1 identical over 9 bases. This TCR was sampled from a man in his thirties or forties in good health. CDR3 DNA: TGTGCCAGCAGCTTAGCGATTGGGACAGGGACCAATGAGCAGTACTTC. Its protein is CASSLAIGTGTNEQYF. The entire variable domain, with the rest obtained from reference TRBV7-9 and TRBJ2-7, is as follows: DTGVSQNPRHKITKRGQNVTFRCDPISEHNRLYWYRQTLGQGPEFLTYFQNEAQLEKSRLLSDRFSAERPKGSFSTLEIQRTEQGDSAMYLCASSLAIGTGTNEQYFGPGTRLTVT.